This T cell receptor (beta chain) emerged from a study of blood T cell repertoires in COVID-19. Study-level background: Collection of acute and convalescent COVID-19 samples took place in the United States, Italy and Spain. PBMCs, B-cell-depleted T cells, or T cells provided the cDNA or gDNA that made up the material.

V dropped 4 bases and J dropped 1 base, with 11 bases sitting between them. The CDR3 length is 15 residues. Germline CDR1 and CDR2: SNHLY and FYNNEI. Original processing notes: Nucleated cell number was recorded as an estimate derived from reference gene primer amplification. The method was immunoSEQ multiplex PCR; TCRdb's version includes in-frame clones alone and lacks a portion of them. V and J calls and clone size are copied from that table; D and trimming were computed from the DNA. The sample contains under 250,000 clones, about 79% of which appear only once. The chain couples TRBV2 to TRBJ1-5, with D possibly being TRBD1 (5 bases). This TCR was sampled from a man older than 75 with acute or convalescent COVID-19. The sequenced sample consisted of peripheral blood. The CDR3 DNA follows: TGTGCCAGCAGTGTAGTCCAGGGCAGCAATCAGCCCCAGCATTTT. This sequence encodes CASSVVQGSNQPQHF.